This entry lists 20 T cell receptor beta chains sequenced from one sample in a study of T cell changes during pregnancy in multiple sclerosis. The protocol was immunoSEQ multiplex PCR, while the TCRdb copy is restricted to in-frame clones and leaves out a portion. Seen here are under 65,000 clones, 80% to 95% observed once, and the top ten hold approximately 1.1%. The sample was peripheral blood, taken after pregnancy. The source is a female donor in good health, enrolled as a control in a pregnancy study.

The chain uses TRBV7-9 and TRBJ1-1, with TRBD1 identical over 8 bases. Germline V lookup: CDR1 SEHNR, CDR2 FQNEAQ (reference sequence). With V trimmed by 3 bases and J by 5 bases, 5 bases remained unmatched. The CDR3 length is 14 residues. The DNA for the CDR3 is TGTGCCAGCAGCTTCCAGGGGGCAGGGACTGAAGCTTTCTTT. It codes for CASSFQGAGTEAFF.

This sequence joins TRBV6-5 and TRBJ1-5, with a possible D match to TRBD1 (5 bases). Between the trimmed V and J ends, which lost 6 bases and 3 bases, there was a span of 15 bases. CDR1 MNHEY and CDR2 SVGAGI come from the germline V gene. This CDR3 has 15 residues. As DNA, the CDR3 is TGTGCCAGCAGAGGGACTTGGAATACCAATCAGCCCCAGCATTTT. Its translation: CASRGTWNTNQPQHF.

This chain uses TRBV15 with TRBJ2-1; 12 nucleotides agree with TRBD2. Germline V gene data show CDR1 as LNHNV and CDR2 as YYDKDF (reference sequence). The CDR3 is 15 amino acids. The V segment lost 5 bases and the J segment 3 bases; nucleotides outside the gene matches: 2. CDR3 sequence (DNA): TGTGCCACCAGCCGGACTAGCGGGAACTACAATGAGCAGTTCTTC. It translates to CATSRTSGNYNEQFF.

The chain is built from TRBV18 and TRBJ2-7, with TRBD2 matching 13 bases. V lost 1 base and J lost 3; bases outside the gene matches: 15. The CDR3 length is 20 residues. Germline V gives CDR1 KGHSH, CDR2 LQKENI. The CDR3 loop reads CASSPLAGAGTSGKIYEQYF. The CDR3 DNA is TGTGCCAGCTCACCACTCGCCGGAGCCGGGACTAGCGGGAAGATCTACGAGCAGTACTTC.

The chain recombines TRBV7-9 with TRBJ1-5; 12 bases match TRBD1. V dropped 0 bases and J dropped 9; count of bases not matched to a gene: 12. Germline V CDR1 and CDR2: SEHNR, FQNEAQ (reference sequence). CDR3 length equals 18 residues. The DNA of the CDR3 is TGTGCCAGCAGCTTAGCAGGAGCCGGGACAGGGGGCGCCCGGCCCCAGCATTTT. It codes for CASSLAGAGTGGARPQHF.

Worth noting for this clone: The same CDR3 also results from other DNA sequences found in this sample. The rearrangement joins TRBV7-2 to TRBJ2-7; 7 nucleotides agree with TRBD1. Germline lookup yields CDR1 SGHTA and CDR2 FQGNSA. V lost 2 bases and J lost 3; bases outside the gene matches: 4. The CDR3 consists of 14 residues. Here the CDR3 DNA reads TGTGCCAGCAGCTTACGTAGACAGGGCTACGAGCAGTACTTC. It is translated as CASSLRRQGYEQYF.

The chain carries TRBV15 and TRBJ2-3; D is possibly TRBD1 (6 bases). This CDR3 spans 17 amino acids. Germline loops: CDR1 LNHNV, CDR2 YYDKDF (reference sequence). Between the trimmed V and J ends, which lost 0 bases and 0 bases, there was a span of 13 bases. The CDR3 sequence: CATSRDIRQGSTDTQYF. In DNA, the CDR3 is TGTGCCACCAGCAGAGATATTCGGCAGGGGAGCACAGATACGCAGTATTTT.

CDR3 coding DNA: TGTGCCAGCAGTATGGACAGGGCCTATGGCTACACCTTC. It is translated as CASSMDRAYGYTF. The J gene is TRBJ1-2, the V gene TRBV6-5, with TRBD1 matching over 8 bases. Germline CDR1 is MNHEY and CDR2 is SVGAGI. CDR3 length: 13 amino acids. V was clipped by 5 bases and J by 4 bases; unmatched bases: 3.

The J gene is TRBJ2-3, the V gene TRBV19; 8 positions agree with TRBD1. The CDR3 is 15 amino acids. V lost 3 bases to trimming and J lost 2 bases; unmatched junction nucleotides: 4. CDR1 LNHDA and CDR2 SQIVND come from the germline V gene (reference sequence). The CDR3 region is CASSMSQGATDTQYF. The CDR3 DNA sequence: TGTGCCAGTAGTATGAGTCAGGGGGCCACAGATACGCAGTATTTT.

This chain links TRBV10-3 with TRBJ1-1; D possibly corresponds to TRBD1 (5 bases). Trimming cost V 4 bases and J 3 bases, with 9 bases left between them. The germline gives CDR1 ENHRY, CDR2 SYGVKD. The CDR3 consists of 13 residues. As DNA, the CDR3 is TGTGCCATCAGTGGGGGCGCGGACACTGAAGCTTTCTTT. Protein: CAISGGADTEAFF.

The chain is built from TRBV19 and TRBJ1-5; the D is unclear. Germline assignment: CDR1 LNHDA and CDR2 SQIVND (reference sequence). This CDR3 is built from 12 residues. The germline V and J ends were trimmed by 3 bases and 11 bases, with 11 bases remaining between them. The CDR3 sequence is CASSIGVLAQHF. The CDR3 coding sequence is TGTGCCAGTAGTATTGGAGTCCTGGCCCAGCATTTT.

The V gene is TRBV2, the J gene TRBJ2-2, with D possibly matching TRBD2 (6 bases). Trimming took off 10 bases at V and 4 bases at J, with 16 bases between the two ends. In germline, CDR1 is SNHLY, CDR2 FYNNEI. The CDR3 covers 14 residues. CDR3 sequence: CATGERGGTGELFF. CDR3 nucleotides: TGTGCCACGGGAGAAAGGGGTGGCACCGGGGAGCTGTTTTTT. The whole variable domain, filled in from reference TRBV2 and TRBJ2-2, reads EPEVTQTPSHQVTQMGQEVILRCVPISNHLYFYWYRQILGQKVEFLVSFYNNEISEKSEIFDDQFSVERPDGSNFTLKIRSTKLEDSAMYFCATGERGGTGELFFGEGSRLTVL.

This chain joins TRBV15 and TRBJ1-3, with 9 bases fitting TRBD1. This CDR3 is built from 16 residues. V gave up 7 bases and J gave up 0 bases; unmatched junction bases: 7. Per the germline V gene, CDR1 is LNHNV and CDR2 is YYDKDF (reference sequence). CDR3 in DNA: TGTGCCACCAAGGGGGGGACAGGGCGCTCTGGAAACACCATATATTTT. Its translation: CATKGGTGRSGNTIYF.

The J gene is TRBJ1-5, the V gene TRBV5-1; no firm D call. The length of the CDR3 is 15 residues. Trimming took off 0 bases at V and 2 bases at J, with 9 bases between the two ends. CDR1 SGHRS and CDR2 YFSETQ come from the germline V gene. CDR3 DNA sequence: TGCGCCAGCAGCTTGGGATTGGGAGGCAATCAGCCCCAGCATTTT. It encodes CASSLGLGGNQPQHF.

The chain combines TRBV5-1 with TRBJ1-2; D might be TRBD1 (6 bases). With 0 bases removed from V and 7 bases from J, the gap between germline ends came to 16 bases. Germline CDR1 is SGHRS and CDR2 is YFSETQ. CDR3 length: 15 amino acids. CDR3 amino acids: CASSLEPGGSFGYTF. The DNA of the CDR3 is TGCGCCAGCAGCTTGGAACCGGGGGGCTCGTTTGGCTACACCTTC.

The V gene is TRBV7-2, the J gene TRBJ1-6; weak D call: TRBD1 (6 bases). V shed 3 bases and J shed 6 bases, with 15 bases lying between them. This CDR3 is built from 16 residues. Germline V gene data show CDR1 as SGHTA and CDR2 as FQGNSA. This chain's CDR3 is CASSFQGQSSNSPLHF. CDR3 DNA sequence: TGTGCCAGCAGCTTTCAGGGGCAGTCTTCTAATTCACCCCTCCACTTT.

J is TRBJ1-2 and V is TRBV19, with a possible D match to TRBD1 (5 bases). Trimming shortened V by 5 bases and J by 6 bases, and 10 bases separated the two germline ends. This CDR3 is 12 amino acids long. Germline lookup yields CDR1 LNHDA and CDR2 SQIVND (reference sequence). As DNA, the CDR3 is TGTGCCAGTAGTCCGGGGGGTAATGGCTACACCTTC. This sequence encodes CASSPGGNGYTF.

This clone showed up just once. The V and J genes are TRBV7-2 and TRBJ1-2, with 7 bases matching TRBD1. CDR1 and CDR2 from the germline V gene are SGHTA and FQGNSA. After removal of 5 bases from V and 8 bases from J, the junction contained 14 bases not matched to a gene. This CDR3 is 15 amino acids long. This CDR3 reads CASSITGTDEEGYTF. The CDR3 coding sequence is TGTGCCAGCAGCATCACCGGGACAGATGAAGAAGGCTACACCTTC.

The J gene is TRBJ2-7, the V gene TRBV19, with TRBD1 matching 8 bases. The CDR3 is 15 residues long. The J segment lost 5 bases and the V segment lost 5 bases, leaving 11 bases of the junction unmatched. Germline CDR1 is LNHDA and CDR2 is SQIVND (reference sequence). CDR3 nucleotide sequence: TGTGCCAGTAGTCCACGGACAGGGAGCGCAGACGAGCAGTACTTC. It is translated as CASSPRTGSADEQYF.

This clone has only a few counts. This chain joins TRBV6-6 and TRBJ2-7, with 11 bases identical to TRBD2. This CDR3 is 15 amino acids long. The V and J ends lost 6 bases and 2 bases, in that order; junction bases with no gene match: 6. CDR1 is MNHNY and CDR2 is SVGAGI in the germline V gene (reference sequence). The DNA of the CDR3 is TGTGCCAGCAGGTCCGGGACTAGCGGCGCCTACGAGCAGTACTTC. Translation: CASRSGTSGAYEQYF.